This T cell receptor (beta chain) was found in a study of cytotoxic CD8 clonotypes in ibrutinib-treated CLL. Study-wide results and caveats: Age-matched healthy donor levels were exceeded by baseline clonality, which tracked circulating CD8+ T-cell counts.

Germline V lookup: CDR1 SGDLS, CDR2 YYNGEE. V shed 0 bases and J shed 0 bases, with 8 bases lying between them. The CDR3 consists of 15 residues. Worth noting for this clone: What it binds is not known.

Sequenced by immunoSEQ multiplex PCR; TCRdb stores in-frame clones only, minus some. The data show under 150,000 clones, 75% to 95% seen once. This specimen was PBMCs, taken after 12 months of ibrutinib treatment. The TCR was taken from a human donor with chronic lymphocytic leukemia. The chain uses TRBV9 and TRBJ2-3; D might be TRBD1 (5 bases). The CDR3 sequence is CASSVARQSTDTQYF. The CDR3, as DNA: TGTGCCAGCAGCGTAGCCCGACAGAGCACAGATACGCAGTATTTT.